This T cell receptor (beta chain) was sequenced in a study of shared clonotypes between healthy human individuals. Regarding the study as a whole: The represented genetic and exposure-history diversity was limited by the small number of donors.

CD45RO-negative, CCR7-selected cells formed the naive CD8 fraction, which excluded terminally differentiated effector memory CD45RA+ cells. The study enrolled healthy HIV-negative adults without recent acute infections or vaccinations as donors. Assay: immunoSEQ multiplex PCR; the TCRdb copy retains only in-frame clones and omits some. Of millions of clones listed, 85% to 95% are singletons. There are 14 residues in the CDR3. V was pared by 0 bases and J by 5 bases, with 8 bases between. Germline V gene lookup returns CDR1 WNHNN and CDR2 SYGVQD (reference sequence). For this clone: Its antigen is as yet unknown. The identical CDR3 is also encoded by other nucleotide sequences in the sample.

The sequencing input was naive CD8+ T cells sorted from blood. V usage is TRBV10-1 and J usage is TRBJ2-1, with D perhaps TRBD1 (5 bases). The sequence came from a man aged 18 to 30 in good health. The CDR3 region is CASSESPRDNEQFF. The CDR3 DNA sequence: TGCGCCAGCAGTGAGTCGCCCAGGGACAATGAGCAGTTCTTC.